Shown below are 14 T cell receptor beta chains from a single sample sequenced in a study of cytomegalovirus exposure and HLA in healthy donors. TCRdb's copy holds only in-frame clones and misses some; the assay was immunoSEQ multiplex PCR. The sample contains under 400,000 clones, 88% of which appear only once. The sequenced material came from PBMCs. The receptors were sampled from a man younger than 40 in good health and CMV-seronegative.

The V gene is TRBV7-9, the J gene TRBJ1-4, with D perhaps TRBD1 (6 bases). CDR1 is SEHNR, CDR2 FQNEAQ, per germline (reference sequence). The germline V and J ends were trimmed by 4 bases and 13 bases, with 13 bases remaining between them. The length of the CDR3 is 12 residues. The chain's CDR3 is CASSSRQAPLFF. In DNA, the CDR3 is TGTGCCAGCAGCTCTCGACAGGCTCCACTGTTTTTT.

This clone appeared once. The chain has TRBV29-1 and TRBJ2-1; D possibly corresponds to TRBD2 (6 bases). The V end lost 6 bases, the J end lost 6 bases, and 15 bases lay between the germline ends. CDR3 length: 13 residues. Per the germline V gene, CDR1 is SQVTM and CDR2 is ANQGSEA. In DNA, the CDR3 is TGCAGCGTACCGGGACTGTTCCTCAATGAGCAGTTCTTC. Amino acid sequence: CSVPGLFLNEQFF.

This clone occurred a few times. The chain combines TRBV30 with TRBJ2-7; D uncertain. The CDR3 runs to 12 residues. V was pared by 0 bases and J by 5 bases, with 8 bases between. Germline loops: CDR1 GTSNPN, CDR2 SVGIG (reference sequence). CDR3 sequence reads: CAWSVQEHEQYF. The DNA of the CDR3 is TGTGCCTGGAGTGTTCAAGAGCACGAGCAGTACTTC.

The chain employs TRBV5-6 and TRBJ2-3, with 7 nucleotides matching TRBD1. The V segment lost 2 bases and the J segment 3 bases; nucleotides outside the gene matches: 3. CDR3 length: 14 amino acids. Per germline, CDR1 SGHDT and CDR2 YYEEEE. This CDR3 reads CASSFRQGTDTQYF. In DNA form, the CDR3 reads TGTGCCAGCAGCTTCCGACAGGGAACAGATACGCAGTATTTT.

The V and J genes are TRBV15 and TRBJ2-1; 7 bases match TRBD1. CDR1 and CDR2 (germline): LNHNV, YYDKDF (reference sequence). This CDR3 is built from 15 residues. V lost 5 bases to trimming and J lost 4 bases; unmatched junction nucleotides: 8. In nucleotides, the CDR3 is TGTGCCACCAGCCCTTGGCAGGGGGAGTACAATGAGCAGTTCTTC. It translates to CATSPWQGEYNEQFF.

The J gene is TRBJ2-2, the V gene TRBV5-4; 7 bases match TRBD2. The CDR3 extends over 16 amino acids. CDR1 is SGHNT, CDR2 YYREEE, per germline (reference sequence). Germline trimming cut 4 bases from V and 5 bases from J; bases unmatched to any gene: 11. The CDR3 spells CASSQDSGGETGELFF. CDR3 sequence (DNA): TGTGCCAGCAGCCAAGATTCGGGGGGAGAAACCGGGGAGCTGTTTTTT.

The chain links TRBV15 to TRBJ1-1; no reliable D call. CDR3 size: 14 residues. V was pared by 6 bases and J by 0 bases, with 11 bases between. Germline V gene lookup returns CDR1 LNHNV and CDR2 YYDKDF (reference sequence). The CDR3 DNA follows: TGTGCCACCAGGCGAGGAGGACTGAACACTGAAGCTTTCTTT. As protein: CATRRGGLNTEAFF.

The chain uses TRBV29-1 and TRBJ1-2, with TRBD1 identical over 8 bases. The trim removed 6 bases at V and 4 bases at J, leaving 10 bases unmatched. The CDR3 contains 14 residues. Per germline, CDR1 SQVTM and CDR2 ANQGSEA. CDR3 amino acids: CSVPNPDRVYGYTF. DNA for the CDR3: TGCAGCGTCCCTAACCCGGACAGGGTCTATGGCTACACCTTC.

The chain joins TRBV6-5 to TRBJ1-3, with D perhaps matching TRBD1 (5 bases). CDR1 and CDR2 from the germline V gene are MNHEY and SVGAGI. The CDR3 length is 15 residues. With 6 bases removed from V and 2 bases from J, the gap between germline ends came to 14 bases. CDR3 region: CASRKARGPGNTIYF. As DNA, the CDR3 is TGTGCCAGCAGAAAGGCTAGGGGTCCTGGAAACACCATATATTTT.

This clone was detected only once. This chain links TRBV19 with TRBJ2-7, with TRBD1 matching 9 bases. This CDR3 contains 15 residues. The J segment lost 4 bases and the V segment lost 2 bases, leaving 6 bases of the junction unmatched. The germline V gene has CDR1 LNHDA and CDR2 SQIVND (reference sequence). The CDR3 reads CASSIITGGAYEQYF. The CDR3 DNA sequence: TGTGCCAGTAGTATAATCACAGGGGGCGCGTACGAGCAGTACTTC.

For this clone: The junction and the germline gene differ at one end; a read error may be behind it. V usage is TRBV20-1 and J usage is TRBJ2-3, with TRBD1 as a possible D gene (5 bases). CDR3 length: 11 residues. The germline gives CDR1 DFQATT, CDR2 SNEGSKA (reference sequence). The CDR3 nucleotides are TGCAGTGCTAGTGGGGCAGAGACGCAGTATTTT. This translates into CSASGAETQYF.

This chain connects TRBV6-1 to TRBJ1-2, with D unclear. V was clipped by 6 bases and J by 0 bases, with 14 bases between them. CDR3 length equals 15 residues. CDR1 is MNHNS, CDR2 SASEGT, per germline. Written as DNA, the CDR3 is TGTGCCAGCAGGCCCGCGCCACTAGCTAACTATGGCTACACCTTC. Translating it yields CASRPAPLANYGYTF.

The CDR3 sequence: CASSLISGGSKDTQYF. CDR3 nucleotide sequence: TGTGCCAGCAGTTTGATTAGCGGGGGTTCGAAAGATACGCAGTATTTT. The genes are TRBV27 and TRBJ2-3; TRBD2 matches 9 bases. Unmatched junction bases numbered 9, after V lost 3 bases and J lost 5 bases. CDR3 length: 16 amino acids. CDR1 and CDR2 (germline): MNHEY, SMNVEV (reference sequence).

Only one count was recorded for this clone. V usage is TRBV7-9 and J usage is TRBJ2-7; 8 bases match TRBD1. Losses at the gene ends were 3 bases for V and 2 bases for J; bases not matched to a gene: 6. From germline, CDR1 is SEHNR and CDR2 FQNEAQ (reference sequence). The CDR3 extends over 15 amino acids. The CDR3 DNA is TGTGCCAGCAGCTTGACAGGGGCCCTAACCTACGAGCAGTACTTC. This sequence encodes CASSLTGALTYEQYF.